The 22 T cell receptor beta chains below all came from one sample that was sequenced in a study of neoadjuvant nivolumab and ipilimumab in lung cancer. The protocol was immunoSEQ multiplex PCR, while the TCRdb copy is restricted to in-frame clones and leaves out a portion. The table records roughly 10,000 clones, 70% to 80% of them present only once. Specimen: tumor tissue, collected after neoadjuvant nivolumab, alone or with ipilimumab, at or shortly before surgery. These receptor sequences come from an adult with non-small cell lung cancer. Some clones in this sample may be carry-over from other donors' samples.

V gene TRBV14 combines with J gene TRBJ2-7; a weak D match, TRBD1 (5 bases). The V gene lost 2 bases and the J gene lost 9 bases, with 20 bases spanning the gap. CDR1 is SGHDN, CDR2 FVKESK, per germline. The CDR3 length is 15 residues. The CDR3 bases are TGTGCCAGCAGCCAAAACATGGACATATCATCGCGGCAGTACTTC. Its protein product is CASSQNMDISSRQYF.

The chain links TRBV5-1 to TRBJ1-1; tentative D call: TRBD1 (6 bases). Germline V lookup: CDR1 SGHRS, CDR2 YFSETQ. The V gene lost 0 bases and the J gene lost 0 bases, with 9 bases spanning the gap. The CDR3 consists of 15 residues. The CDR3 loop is CASSLDQGMNTEAFF. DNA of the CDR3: TGCGCCAGCAGCTTGGATCAGGGGATGAACACTGAAGCTTTCTTT.

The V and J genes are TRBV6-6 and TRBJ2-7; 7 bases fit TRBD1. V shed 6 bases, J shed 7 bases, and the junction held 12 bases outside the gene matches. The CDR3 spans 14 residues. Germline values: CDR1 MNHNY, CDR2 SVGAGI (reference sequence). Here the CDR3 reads CASSPGTDSLEQYF. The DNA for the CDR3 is TGTGCCAGCAGCCCCGGGACAGACTCCTTAGAGCAGTACTTC.

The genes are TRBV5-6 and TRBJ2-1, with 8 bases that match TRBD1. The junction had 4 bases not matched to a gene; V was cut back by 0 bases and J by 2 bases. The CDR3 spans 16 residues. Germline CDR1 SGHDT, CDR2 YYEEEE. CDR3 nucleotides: TGTGCCAGCAGCTTGGAGACAGGGGAGGCCTACAATGAGCAGTTCTTC. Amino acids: CASSLETGEAYNEQFF.

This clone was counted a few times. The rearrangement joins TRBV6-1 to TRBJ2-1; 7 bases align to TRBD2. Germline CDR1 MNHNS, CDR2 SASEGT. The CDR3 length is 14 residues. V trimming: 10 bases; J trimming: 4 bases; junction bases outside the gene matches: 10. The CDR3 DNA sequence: TGTGCCACGGGGGGTAGGGGTCCTTACAATGAGCAGTTCTTC. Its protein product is CATGGRGPYNEQFF.

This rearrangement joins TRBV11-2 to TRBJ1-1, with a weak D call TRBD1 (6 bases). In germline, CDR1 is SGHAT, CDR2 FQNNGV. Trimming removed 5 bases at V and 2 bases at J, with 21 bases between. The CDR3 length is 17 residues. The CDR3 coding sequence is TGTGCCAGCAGCCGCTCCGGCGGGGACAAGGGAAACACTGAAGCTTTCTTT. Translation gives CASSRSGGDKGNTEAFF.

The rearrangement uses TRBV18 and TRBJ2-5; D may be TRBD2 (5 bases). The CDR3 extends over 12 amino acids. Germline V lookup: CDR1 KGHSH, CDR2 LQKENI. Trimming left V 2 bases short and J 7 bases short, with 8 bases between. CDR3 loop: CASSPEGRTQYF. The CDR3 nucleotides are TGTGCCAGCTCACCAGAGGGCAGGACCCAGTACTTC. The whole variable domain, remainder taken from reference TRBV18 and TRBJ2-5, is NAGVMQNPRHLVRRRGQEARLRCSPMKGHSHVYWYRQLPEEGLKFMVYLQKENIIDESGMPKERFSAEFPKEGPSILRIQQVVRGDSAAYFCASSPEGRTQYFGPGTRLLVL.

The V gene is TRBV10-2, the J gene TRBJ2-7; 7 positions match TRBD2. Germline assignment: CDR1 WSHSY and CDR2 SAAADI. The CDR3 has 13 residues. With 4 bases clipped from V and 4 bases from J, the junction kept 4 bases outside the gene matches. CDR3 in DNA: TGCGCCAGCAGTGCCGGGAGGATGTACGAGCAGTACTTC. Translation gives CASSAGRMYEQYF.

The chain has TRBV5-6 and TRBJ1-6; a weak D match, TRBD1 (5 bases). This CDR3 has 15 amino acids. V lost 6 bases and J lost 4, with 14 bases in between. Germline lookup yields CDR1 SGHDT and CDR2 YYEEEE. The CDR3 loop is CASTLGQDYNSPLHF. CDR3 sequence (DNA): TGTGCCAGCACCCTGGGGCAGGATTATAATTCACCCCTCCACTTT. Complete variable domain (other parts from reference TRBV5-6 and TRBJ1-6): DAGVTQSPTHLIKTRGQQVTLRCSPKSGHDTVSWYQQALGQGPQFIFQYYEEEERQRGNFPDRFSGHQFPNYSSELNVNALLLGDSALYLCASTLGQDYNSPLHFGNGTRLTVT.

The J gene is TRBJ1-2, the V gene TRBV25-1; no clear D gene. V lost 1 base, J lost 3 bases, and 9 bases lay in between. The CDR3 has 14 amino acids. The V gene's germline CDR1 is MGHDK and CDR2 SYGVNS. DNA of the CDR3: TGTGCCAGCAGTGAATTGTGGGTTGACTATGGCTACACCTTC. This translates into CASSELWVDYGYTF.

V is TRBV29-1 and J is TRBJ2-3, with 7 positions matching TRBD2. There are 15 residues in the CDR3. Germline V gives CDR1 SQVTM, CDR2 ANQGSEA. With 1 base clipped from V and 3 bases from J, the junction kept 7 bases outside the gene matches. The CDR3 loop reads CSVEVRERGTDTQYF. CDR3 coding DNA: TGCAGCGTTGAAGTGCGGGAGAGGGGTACAGATACGCAGTATTTT.

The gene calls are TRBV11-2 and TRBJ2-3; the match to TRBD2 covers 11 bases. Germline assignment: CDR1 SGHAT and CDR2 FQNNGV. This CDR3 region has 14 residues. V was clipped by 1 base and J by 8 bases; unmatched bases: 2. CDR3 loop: CASSLGLAGGTQYF. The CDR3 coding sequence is TGTGCCAGCAGCTTAGGGCTAGCGGGGGGTACGCAGTATTTT.

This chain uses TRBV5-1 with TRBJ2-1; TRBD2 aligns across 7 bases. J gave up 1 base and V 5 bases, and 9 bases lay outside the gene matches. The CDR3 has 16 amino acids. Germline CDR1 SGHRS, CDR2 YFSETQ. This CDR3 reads CASRGGLAVSYNEQFF. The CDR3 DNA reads TGCGCCAGCAGGGGGGGTCTAGCGGTGTCCTACAATGAGCAGTTCTTC. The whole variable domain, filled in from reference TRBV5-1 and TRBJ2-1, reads KAGVTQTPRYLIKTRGQQVTLSCSPISGHRSVSWYQQTPGQGLQFLFEYFSETQRNKGNFPGRFSGRQFSNSRSEMNVSTLELGDSALYLCASRGGLAVSYNEQFFGPGTRLTVL.

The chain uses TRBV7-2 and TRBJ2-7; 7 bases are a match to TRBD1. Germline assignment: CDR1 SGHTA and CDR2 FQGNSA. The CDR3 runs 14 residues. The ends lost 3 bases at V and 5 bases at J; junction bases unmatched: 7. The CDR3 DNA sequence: TGTGCCAGCAGCTTTGAACAGGGGATAGACGAGCAGTACTTC. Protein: CASSFEQGIDEQYF.

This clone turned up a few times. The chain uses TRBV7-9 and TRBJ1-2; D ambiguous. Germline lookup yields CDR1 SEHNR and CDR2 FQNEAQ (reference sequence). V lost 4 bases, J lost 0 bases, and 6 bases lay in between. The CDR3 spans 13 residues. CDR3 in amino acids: CASSSTSNYGYTF. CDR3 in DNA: TGTGCCAGCAGCTCGACTTCTAACTATGGCTACACCTTC.

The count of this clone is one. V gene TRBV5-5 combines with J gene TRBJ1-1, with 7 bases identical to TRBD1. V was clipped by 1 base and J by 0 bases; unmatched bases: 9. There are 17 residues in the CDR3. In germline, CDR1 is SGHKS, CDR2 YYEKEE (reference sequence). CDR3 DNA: TGTGCCAGCAGCTTGTTCGAATTAGGGGGCATGAACACTGAAGCTTTCTTT. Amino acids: CASSLFELGGMNTEAFF.

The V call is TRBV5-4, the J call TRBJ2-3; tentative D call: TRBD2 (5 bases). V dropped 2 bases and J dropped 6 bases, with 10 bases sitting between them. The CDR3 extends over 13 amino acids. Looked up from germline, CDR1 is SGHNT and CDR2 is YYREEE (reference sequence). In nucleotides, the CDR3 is TGTGCCAGCAGCTTAGGACTGACGGATACGCAGTATTTT. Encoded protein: CASSLGLTDTQYF.

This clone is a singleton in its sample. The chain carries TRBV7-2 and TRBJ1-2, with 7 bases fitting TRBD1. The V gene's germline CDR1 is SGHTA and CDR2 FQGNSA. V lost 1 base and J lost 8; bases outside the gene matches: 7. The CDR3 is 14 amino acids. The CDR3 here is CASSLGRGRGGYTF. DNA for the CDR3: TGTGCCAGCAGCTTAGGAAGGGGGCGAGGCGGCTACACCTTC.

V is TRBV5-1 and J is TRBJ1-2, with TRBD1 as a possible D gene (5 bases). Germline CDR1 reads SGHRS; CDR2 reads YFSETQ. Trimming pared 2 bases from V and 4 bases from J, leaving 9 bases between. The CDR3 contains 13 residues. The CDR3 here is CASSFEGTYGYTF. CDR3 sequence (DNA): TGCGCCAGCAGCTTTGAGGGGACCTATGGCTACACCTTC.

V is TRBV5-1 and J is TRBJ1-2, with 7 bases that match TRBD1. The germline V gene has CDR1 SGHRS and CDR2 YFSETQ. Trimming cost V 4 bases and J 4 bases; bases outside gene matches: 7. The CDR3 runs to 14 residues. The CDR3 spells CASSTGQDTYGYTF. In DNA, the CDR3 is TGCGCCAGCAGCACAGGACAGGATACCTATGGCTACACCTTC.

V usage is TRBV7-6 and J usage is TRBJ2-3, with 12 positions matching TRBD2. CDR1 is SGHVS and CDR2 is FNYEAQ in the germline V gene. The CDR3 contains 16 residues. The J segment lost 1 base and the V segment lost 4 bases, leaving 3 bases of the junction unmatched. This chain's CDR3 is CASSSWTSGGTDTQYF. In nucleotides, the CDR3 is TGTGCCAGCAGCTCCTGGACTAGCGGGGGCACAGATACGCAGTATTTT.

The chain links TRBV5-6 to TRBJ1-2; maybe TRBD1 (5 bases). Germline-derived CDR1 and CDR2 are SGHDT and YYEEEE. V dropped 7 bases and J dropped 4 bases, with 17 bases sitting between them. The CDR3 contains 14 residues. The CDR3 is CASFIRGEGYGYTF. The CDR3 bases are TGTGCCAGCTTCATTCGGGGGGAGGGCTATGGCTACACCTTC.